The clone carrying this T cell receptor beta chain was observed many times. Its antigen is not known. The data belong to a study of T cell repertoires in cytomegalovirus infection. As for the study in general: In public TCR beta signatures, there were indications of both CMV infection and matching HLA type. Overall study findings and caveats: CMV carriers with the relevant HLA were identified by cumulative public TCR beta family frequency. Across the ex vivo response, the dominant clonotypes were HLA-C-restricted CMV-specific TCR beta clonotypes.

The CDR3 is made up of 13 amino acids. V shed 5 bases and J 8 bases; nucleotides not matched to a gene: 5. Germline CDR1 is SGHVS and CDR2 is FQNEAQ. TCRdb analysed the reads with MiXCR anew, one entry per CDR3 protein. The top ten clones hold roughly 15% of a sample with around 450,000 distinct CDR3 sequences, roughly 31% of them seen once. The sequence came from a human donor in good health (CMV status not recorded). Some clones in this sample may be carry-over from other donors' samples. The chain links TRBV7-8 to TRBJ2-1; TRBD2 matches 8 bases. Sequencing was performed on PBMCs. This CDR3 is CASSPETSDEQFF. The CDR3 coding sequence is TGTGCCAGCAGCCCAGAGACTAGCGATGAGCAGTTCTTC.